Here is one T cell receptor (beta chain) with its context. Assay used: immunoSEQ multiplex PCR; TCRdb lists only in-frame clones, some missing. The sample has 150,000 to 200,000 clones; nearly 90% are singletons. Germline V lookup: CDR1 MDHEN, CDR2 SYDVKM. The V end lost 3 bases, the J end lost 8 bases, and 19 bases lay between the germline ends. This CDR3 has 15 amino acids. This record comes from a study of control samples from healthy donors and cancer patients. This receptor was taken from a woman aged 45-59 years in good health. Sequencing was carried out using blood. J is TRBJ1-2 and V is TRBV28, with D possibly TRBD1 on 5 matching bases. CDR3 nucleotides: TGTGCCAGCAGTTTTCATTCACTTGGGGGTTCGGGCTACACCTTC. Translating gives CASSFHSLGGSGYTF.